The clone carrying this TCR beta chain was detected many times. What it binds is not known. This record belongs to a study of T cell repertoires in cytomegalovirus infection. Across the whole study: Public signatures in TCR beta pointed to CMV infection and matching HLA type.

TCRdb itself ran the reads through MiXCR, one entry per CDR3 protein. The sample holds 150,000 to 200,000 distinct CDR3 sequences; 13% to 15% are singletons and the top ten take more than 20%. Study-level findings and limits: The study found HLA-C-restricted CMV-specific TCR beta clonotypes dominating the ex vivo response. Public TCR beta family frequency separated CMV-and-HLA carriers, including in an independent cohort.

The TCR originated in a human donor in good health (CMV status not recorded). Some clones in this sample may be carry-over from other donors' samples. Material: PBMCs.

The CDR3 reads CASSLAGGPLKGGYEQYF. The CDR3 DNA reads TGTGCCAGCAGCTTAGCGGGAGGGCCCCTTAAGGGTGGTTACGAGCAGTACTTC. J is TRBJ2-7 and V is TRBV7-2, with 7 bases lining up with TRBD2. The CDR3 totals 18 residues. The junction had 15 bases not matched to a gene; V was cut back by 0 bases and J by 4 bases. The germline gives CDR1 SGHTA, CDR2 FQGNSA.